These T cell receptor beta chains were read from a single sample in a study of regulatory T cells in long-lasting Graves disease. TCRdb called the multiplex PCR reads again in MiXCR, with one record for every CDR3 protein. The sample has around 480,000 distinct CDR3 sequences; approximately 16% are singletons. The same specimen was also included in a second study, on T cells in Graves' hyperthyroidism and ophthalmopathy.

The starting material was peripheral blood mononuclear cells (PBMCs), obtained at new diagnosis, from a patient treated with antithyroid drugs. These receptors originate from a woman aged 35-65 years with Graves disease. The CDR3 runs from the conserved cysteine through the conserved F or W. Fields, in order: D gene, V gene, clone size, J gene, CDR3 DNA, CDR3 protein. D genes are given only for firm matches. For some rows the clone size is stated as once, few or many, or as a class when expanded; others skip it.

D: .
V: TRBV9
size: .
J: TRBJ2-3
DNA: TGTGCCGGCAGCGTAGGGGGGGGGCGCACAGATACGCAGTATTTT
CDR3: CAGSVGGGRTDTQYF

D: TRBD1
V: TRBV19
size: .
J: TRBJ1-5
DNA: TGTGCCACTAGTATGTCAGGGGGCTTCCAGCCCCAGCATTTT
CDR3: CATSMSGGFQPQHF

D: .
V: TRBV15
size: many
J: TRBJ2-5
DNA: TGTGCCACCAGCGCCCGACGGCTTCAAGAGACCCAGTACTTC
CDR3: CATSARRLQETQYF

D: .
V: TRBV9
size: .
J: TRBJ1-2
DNA: TGTGCCAGCAGCGTAGAGGGGGAGGCGGTCTATGGCTACACCTTC
CDR3: CASSVEGEAVYGYTF

D: TRBD2
V: TRBV6-9
size: many
J: TRBJ2-5
DNA: TGTGCCAGCAGTTACTCAGGCGGGAGAGCGGAGACCCAGTACTTC
CDR3: CASSYSGGRAETQYF

D: .
V: TRBV2
size: .
J: TRBJ1-6
DNA: TGTGCCAGCAGTGAAGCAGGGGAGGTTTCACCCCTCCACTTT
CDR3: CASSEAGEVSPLHF

D: .
V: TRBV5-1
size: many
J: TRBJ1-6
DNA: TGCGCCAGCAGCTTGGGCTCAAGCTCCTATAATTCACCCCTCCACTTT
CDR3: CASSLGSSSYNSPLHF

D: .
V: TRBV2
size: many
J: TRBJ1-1
DNA: TGTGCCAGCAGCCTTCGGGGGAGCGGGACTGAAGCTTTCTTT
CDR3: CASSLRGSGTEAFF

D: .
V: TRBV5-5
size: many
J: TRBJ2-5
DNA: TGTGCCAGCAGCTTCGATCCAGAAGAGGAGACCCAGTACTTC
CDR3: CASSFDPEEETQYF

D: .
V: TRBV7-9
size: .
J: TRBJ1-1
DNA: TGTGCCAGCAGCTTTTCCCGCCCCGGGGGACCGAACACTGAAGCTTTCTTT
CDR3: CASSFSRPGGPNTEAFF

D: .
V: TRBV5-4
size: many
J: TRBJ2-3
DNA: TGTGCCAGCAGCTTGGTCGGGGTCGAGTCCCCCACAGATACGCAGTATTTT
CDR3: CASSLVGVESPTDTQYF

D: .
V: TRBV20-1
size: .
J: TRBJ2-5
DNA: TGCAGTGCTAGCCAGGGGGGTGAAGAGACCCAGTACTTC
CDR3: CSASQGGEETQYF

D: .
V: TRBV2
size: .
J: TRBJ1-3
DNA: TGTGCCAGCCGAAGGACAGTCCTATCTGGAAACACCATATATTTT
CDR3: CASRRTVLSGNTIYF

D: TRBD1
V: TRBV5-4
size: .
J: TRBJ1-1
DNA: TGTGCCAGCAGTACAGGGGGCAAGGTGAACACTGAAGCTTTCTTT
CDR3: CASSTGGKVNTEAFF

D: .
V: TRBV6-9
size: many
J: TRBJ1-1
DNA: TGTGCCAGCAGTTATAAACCCTCCCGGACAGCGAACACTGAAGCTTTCTTT
CDR3: CASSYKPSRTANTEAFF

D: TRBD1
V: TRBV5-1
size: .
J: TRBJ1-1
DNA: TGCGCCAGCAGCTTGGAAGGGACAGGGGGCGCGTACACTGAAGCTTTCTTT
CDR3: CASSLEGTGGAYTEAFF

D: .
V: TRBV20-1
size: .
J: TRBJ2-1
DNA: TGCAGTGCCACAGTGGGGGGGCCGAATGAGCAGTTCTTC
CDR3: CSATVGGPNEQFF

D: .
V: TRBV12-3/TRBV12-4
size: many
J: TRBJ2-1
DNA: TGTGCCAGCAGTTTAGGGGGGGCCAACAATGAGCAGTTCTTC
CDR3: CASSLGGANNEQFF

D: TRBD1
V: TRBV29-1
size: .
J: TRBJ2-4
DNA: TGCAGCGTTGAGGACACCGGGACAGGGGTGAACATTCAGTACTTC
CDR3: CSVEDTGTGVNIQYF

D: TRBD1
V: TRBV27
size: many
J: TRBJ1-2
DNA: TGTGCCAGCAGTAGTTGGACAGGGGGCCACTATGGCTACACCTTC
CDR3: CASSSWTGGHYGYTF

D: TRBD1
V: TRBV29-1
size: many
J: TRBJ2-3
DNA: TGCAGCGTTGAATTTGGGACAGGCCACACAGATACGCAGTATTTT
CDR3: CSVEFGTGHTDTQYF

D: TRBD1
V: TRBV20-1
size: many
J: TRBJ1-1
DNA: TGCAGTGCTAGAGGACAGGGGGTAACTGAAGCTTTCTTT
CDR3: CSARGQGVTEAFF

D: .
V: TRBV30
size: .
J: TRBJ1-6
DNA: TGTGCCTGGGGACGGAATTCACCCCTCCACTTT
CDR3: CAWGRNSPLHF

D: .
V: TRBV10-3
size: few
J: TRBJ1-3
DNA: TGTGCCATCAGTAAAGACAGCCTCTCTGGAAACACCATATATTTT
CDR3: CAISKDSLSGNTIYF

D: TRBD1
V: TRBV5-1
size: few
J: TRBJ2-1
DNA: TGCGCCAGCAGCCCGGGACAGGGGCTCTATGAGCAGTTCTTC
CDR3: CASSPGQGLYEQFF

D: .
V: TRBV5-1
size: .
J: TRBJ1-6
DNA: TGTGCCAGCAGCTTGGTAGGGATCGGAAATTCACCCCTCCACTTT
CDR3: CASSLVGIGNSPLHF

D: .
V: TRBV4-1
size: .
J: TRBJ1-5
DNA: TGCGCCAGCAGCCGCCTCCAGGGCAGCAATCAGCCCCAGCATTTT
CDR3: CASSRLQGSNQPQHF

D: .
V: TRBV20-1
size: .
J: TRBJ1-4
DNA: TGCAGTGCTAGAGAGGGGTTTACAGGCGGGGAAAAACTGTTTTTT
CDR3: CSAREGFTGGEKLFF

D: .
V: TRBV19
size: .
J: TRBJ2-7
DNA: TGTGCCAGTAGCCCTCCGGACGGTGGGGGATCCTACGAGCAGTACTTC
CDR3: CASSPPDGGGSYEQYF

D: TRBD1
V: TRBV3-1
size: many
J: TRBJ1-4
DNA: TGTGCCAGCAGCCATATACAGGGGAAGACTAATGAAAAACTGTTTTTT
CDR3: CASSHIQGKTNEKLFF